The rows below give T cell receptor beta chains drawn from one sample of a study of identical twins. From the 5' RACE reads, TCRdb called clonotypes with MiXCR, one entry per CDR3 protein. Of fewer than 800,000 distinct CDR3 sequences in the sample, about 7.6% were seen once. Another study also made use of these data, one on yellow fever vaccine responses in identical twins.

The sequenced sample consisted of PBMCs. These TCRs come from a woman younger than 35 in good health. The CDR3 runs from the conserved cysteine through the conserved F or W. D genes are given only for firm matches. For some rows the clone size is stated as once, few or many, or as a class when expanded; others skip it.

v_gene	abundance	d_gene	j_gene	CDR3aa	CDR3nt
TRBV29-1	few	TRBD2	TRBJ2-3	CSAGTSGSWSTDTQYF	TGCAGCGCCGGGACTAGCGGGAGTTGGAGCACAGATACGCAGTATTTT
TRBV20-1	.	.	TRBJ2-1	CSARDPKSSYNEQFF	TGCAGTGCTAGAGATCCCAAGAGCTCCTACAATGAGCAGTTCTTC
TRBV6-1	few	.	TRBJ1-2	CASSEFPGGDGYTF	TGTGCCAGCAGTGAGTTTCCCGGTGGGGACGGCTACACCTTC
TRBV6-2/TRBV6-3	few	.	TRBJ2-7	CAAAPGTSYEQYF	TGTGCCGCAGCCCCCGGGACTTCCTACGAGCAGTACTTC
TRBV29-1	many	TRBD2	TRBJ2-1	CSVEGERGRDPNEQFF	TGCAGCGTTGAAGGGGAGCGCGGGAGGGACCCCAATGAGCAGTTCTTC
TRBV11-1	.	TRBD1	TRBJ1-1	CASSHRQGEAFF	TGTGCCAGCAGCCACCGACAGGGGGAAGCTTTCTTT
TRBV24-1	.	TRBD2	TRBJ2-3	CATSGTSGGFSTDTQYF	TGTGCCACCAGTGGGACTAGCGGGGGTTTTAGCACAGATACGCAGTATTTT
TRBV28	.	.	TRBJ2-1	CAIRGTGYNEQFF	TGTGCCATCCGGGGTACGGGCTACAATGAGCAGTTCTTC
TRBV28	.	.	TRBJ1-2	CASSLSASGYTF	TGTGCCAGCAGTTTATCAGCGAGTGGCTACACCTTC
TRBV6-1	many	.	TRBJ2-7	CASRDSSYEQYF	TGTGCCAGCAGAGACAGCTCCTACGAGCAGTACTTC